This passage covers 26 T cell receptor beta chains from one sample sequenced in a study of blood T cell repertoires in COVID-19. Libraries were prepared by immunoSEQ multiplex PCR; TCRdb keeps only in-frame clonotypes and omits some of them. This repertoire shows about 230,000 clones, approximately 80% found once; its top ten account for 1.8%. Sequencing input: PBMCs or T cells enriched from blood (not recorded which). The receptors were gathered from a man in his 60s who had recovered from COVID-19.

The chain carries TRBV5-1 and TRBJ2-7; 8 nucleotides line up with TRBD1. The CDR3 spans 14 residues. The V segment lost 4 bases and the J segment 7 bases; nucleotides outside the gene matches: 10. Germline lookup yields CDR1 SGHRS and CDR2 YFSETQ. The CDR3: CASSRGTGVREQYF. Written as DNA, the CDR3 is TGCGCCAGCAGCCGAGGGACAGGAGTCAGGGAGCAGTACTTC.

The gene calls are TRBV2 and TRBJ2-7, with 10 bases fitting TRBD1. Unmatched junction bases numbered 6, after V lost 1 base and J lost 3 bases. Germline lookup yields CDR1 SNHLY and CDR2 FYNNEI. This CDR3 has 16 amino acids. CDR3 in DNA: TGTGCCAGCAGTGAAGATCATTGGACAGGGGGCTACGAGCAGTACTTC. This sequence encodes CASSEDHWTGGYEQYF. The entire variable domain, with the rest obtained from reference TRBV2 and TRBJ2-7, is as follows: EPEVTQTPSHQVTQMGQEVILRCVPISNHLYFYWYRQILGQKVEFLVSFYNNEISEKSEIFDDQFSVERPDGSNFTLKIRSTKLEDSAMYFCASSEDHWTGGYEQYFGPGTRLTVT.

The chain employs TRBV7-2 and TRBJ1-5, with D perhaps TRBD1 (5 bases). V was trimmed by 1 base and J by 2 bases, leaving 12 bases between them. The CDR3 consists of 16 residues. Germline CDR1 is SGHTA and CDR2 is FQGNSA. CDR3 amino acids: CASSLEGGVGNQPQHF. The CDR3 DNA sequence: TGTGCCAGCAGCTTAGAGGGAGGGGTAGGCAATCAGCCCCAGCATTTT.

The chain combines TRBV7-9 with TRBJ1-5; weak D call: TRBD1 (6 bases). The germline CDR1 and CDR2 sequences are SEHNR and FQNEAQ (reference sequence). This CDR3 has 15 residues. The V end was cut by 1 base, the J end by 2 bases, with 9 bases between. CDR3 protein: CASSLGDTGNQPQHF. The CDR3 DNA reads TGTGCCAGCAGCTTAGGGGACACAGGCAATCAGCCCCAGCATTTT.

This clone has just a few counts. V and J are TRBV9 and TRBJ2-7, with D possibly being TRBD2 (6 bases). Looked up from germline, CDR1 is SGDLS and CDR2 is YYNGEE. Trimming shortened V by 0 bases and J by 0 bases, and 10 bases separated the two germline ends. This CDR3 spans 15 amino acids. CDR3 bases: TGTGCCAGCAGCGTAGTAAGCGGGCCCTCCTACGAGCAGTACTTC. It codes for CASSVVSGPSYEQYF.

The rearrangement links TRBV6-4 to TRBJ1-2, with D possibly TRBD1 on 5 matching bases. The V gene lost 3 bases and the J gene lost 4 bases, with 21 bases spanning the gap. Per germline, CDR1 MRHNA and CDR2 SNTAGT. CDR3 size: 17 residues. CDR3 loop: CASSEPRPGESGYGYTF. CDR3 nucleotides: TGTGCCAGCAGTGAACCGCGGCCGGGGGAGTCAGGCTATGGCTACACCTTC.

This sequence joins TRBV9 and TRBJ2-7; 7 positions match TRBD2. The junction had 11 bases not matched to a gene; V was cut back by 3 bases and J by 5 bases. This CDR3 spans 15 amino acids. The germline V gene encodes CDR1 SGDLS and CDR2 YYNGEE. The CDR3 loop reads CASSADLGGSHEQYF. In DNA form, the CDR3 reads TGTGCCAGCAGCGCCGACCTGGGGGGGAGTCACGAGCAGTACTTC.

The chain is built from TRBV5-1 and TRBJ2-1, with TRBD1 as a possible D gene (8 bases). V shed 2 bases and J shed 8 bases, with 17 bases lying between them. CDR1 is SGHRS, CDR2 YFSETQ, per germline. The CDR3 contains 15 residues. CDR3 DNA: TGCGCCAGCAGCTTAAGGACAGGGAGGGTGGATGAGCAGTTCTTC. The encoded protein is CASSLRTGRVDEQFF.

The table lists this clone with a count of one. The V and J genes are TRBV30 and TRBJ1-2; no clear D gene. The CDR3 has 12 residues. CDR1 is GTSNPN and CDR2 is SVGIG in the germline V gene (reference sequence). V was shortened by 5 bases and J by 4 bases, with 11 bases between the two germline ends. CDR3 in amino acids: CAWGVGAYGYTF. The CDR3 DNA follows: TGTGCCTGGGGCGTGGGAGCCTATGGCTACACCTTC.

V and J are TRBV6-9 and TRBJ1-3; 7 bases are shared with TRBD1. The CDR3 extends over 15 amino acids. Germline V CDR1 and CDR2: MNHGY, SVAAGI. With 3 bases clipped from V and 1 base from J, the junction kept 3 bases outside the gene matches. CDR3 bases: TGTGCCAGCAGTTACGGGACAGCTTCTGGAAACACCATATATTTT. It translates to CASSYGTASGNTIYF.

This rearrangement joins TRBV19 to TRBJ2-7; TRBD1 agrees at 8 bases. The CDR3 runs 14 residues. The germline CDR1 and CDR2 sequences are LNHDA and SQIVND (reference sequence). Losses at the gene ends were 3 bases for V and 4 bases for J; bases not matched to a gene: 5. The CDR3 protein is CASSIRTGMYEQYF. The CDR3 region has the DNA TGTGCCAGTAGTATTCGGACAGGGATGTACGAGCAGTACTTC.

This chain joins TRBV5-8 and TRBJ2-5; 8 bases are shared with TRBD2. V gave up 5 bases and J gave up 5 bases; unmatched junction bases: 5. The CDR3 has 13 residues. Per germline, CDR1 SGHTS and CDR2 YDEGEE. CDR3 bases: TGTGCCAGCAGGCGCGGGGGGACGGAGACCCAGTACTTC. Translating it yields CASRRGGTETQYF.

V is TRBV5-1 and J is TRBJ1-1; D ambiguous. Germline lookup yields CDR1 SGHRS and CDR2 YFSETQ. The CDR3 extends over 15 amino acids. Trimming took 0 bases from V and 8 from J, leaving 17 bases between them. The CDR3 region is CASSLALESPREAFF. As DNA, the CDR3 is TGCGCCAGCAGCTTGGCCCTGGAGTCCCCCAGAGAAGCTTTCTTT.

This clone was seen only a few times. CDR3 sequence (DNA): TGTGCCAGTAGTACTACCGGGTCCGGGAATGAGCAGTTCTTC. Its protein is CASSTTGSGNEQFF. This sequence joins TRBV19 and TRBJ2-1, with D unresolved. Looked up from germline, CDR1 is LNHDA and CDR2 is SQIVND (reference sequence). The CDR3 spans 14 residues. V was trimmed by 4 bases and J by 7 bases, leaving 14 bases between them. Complete variable domain (other parts from reference TRBV19 and TRBJ2-1): DGGITQSPKYLFRKEGQNVTLSCEQNLNHDAMYWYRQDPGQGLRLIYYSQIVNDFQKGDIAEGYSVSREKKESFPLTVTSAQKNPTAFYLCASSTTGSGNEQFFGPGTRLTVL.

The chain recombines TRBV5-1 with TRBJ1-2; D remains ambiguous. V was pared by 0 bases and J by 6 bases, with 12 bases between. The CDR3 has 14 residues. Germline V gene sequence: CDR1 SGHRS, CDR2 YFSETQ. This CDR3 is CASSLAAGPDGYTF. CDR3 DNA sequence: TGCGCCAGCAGCTTGGCCGCAGGCCCTGATGGCTACACCTTC. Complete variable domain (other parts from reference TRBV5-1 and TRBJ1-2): KAGVTQTPRYLIKTRGQQVTLSCSPISGHRSVSWYQQTPGQGLQFLFEYFSETQRNKGNFPGRFSGRQFSNSRSEMNVSTLELGDSALYLCASSLAAGPDGYTFGSGTRLTVV.

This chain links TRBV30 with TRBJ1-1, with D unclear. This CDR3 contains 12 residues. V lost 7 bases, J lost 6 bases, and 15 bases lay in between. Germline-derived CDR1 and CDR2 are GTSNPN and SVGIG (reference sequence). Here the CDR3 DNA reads TGTGCCTTGACTCTGTTGTACGCTGAAGCTTTCTTT. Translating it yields CALTLLYAEAFF.

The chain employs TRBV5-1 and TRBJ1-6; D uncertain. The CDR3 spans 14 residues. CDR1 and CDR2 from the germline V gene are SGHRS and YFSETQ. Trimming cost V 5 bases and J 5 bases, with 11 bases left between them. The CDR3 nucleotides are TGCGCCAGCAGAACAACATCCGATAATTCACCCCTCCACTTT. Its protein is CASRTTSDNSPLHF.

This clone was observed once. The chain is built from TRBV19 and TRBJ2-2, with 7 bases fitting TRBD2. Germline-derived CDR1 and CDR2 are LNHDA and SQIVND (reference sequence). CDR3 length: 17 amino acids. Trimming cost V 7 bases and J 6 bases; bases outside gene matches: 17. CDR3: CASTPEGGRAYSGELFF. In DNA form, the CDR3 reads TGTGCCAGTACCCCCGAGGGAGGGCGTGCGTACTCCGGGGAGCTGTTTTTT.

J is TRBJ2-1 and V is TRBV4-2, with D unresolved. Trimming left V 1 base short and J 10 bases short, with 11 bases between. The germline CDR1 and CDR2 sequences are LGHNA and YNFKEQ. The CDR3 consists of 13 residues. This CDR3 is CASSQGRSWEQFF. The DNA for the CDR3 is TGTGCCAGCAGCCAAGGCAGAAGTTGGGAGCAGTTCTTC.

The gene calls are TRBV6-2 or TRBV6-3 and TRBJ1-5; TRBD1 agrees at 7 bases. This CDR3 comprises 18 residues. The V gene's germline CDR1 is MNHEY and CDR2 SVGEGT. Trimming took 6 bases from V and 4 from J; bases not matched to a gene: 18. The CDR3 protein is CASSLVWEDQQGNQPQHF. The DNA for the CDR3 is TGTGCCAGCAGCTTAGTGTGGGAGGACCAACAGGGGAATCAGCCCCAGCATTTT.

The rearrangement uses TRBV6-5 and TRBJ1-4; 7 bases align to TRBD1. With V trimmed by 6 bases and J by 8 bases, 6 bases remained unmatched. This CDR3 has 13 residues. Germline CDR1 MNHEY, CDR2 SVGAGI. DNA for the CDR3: TGTGCCAGCAGCTCGACAGGGCACGAAAAACTGTTTTTT. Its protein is CASSSTGHEKLFF.

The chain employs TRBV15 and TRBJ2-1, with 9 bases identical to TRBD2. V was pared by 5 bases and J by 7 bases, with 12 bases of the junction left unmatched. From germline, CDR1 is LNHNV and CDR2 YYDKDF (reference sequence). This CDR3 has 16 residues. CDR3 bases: TGTGCCACCAGCCCTCCCGCGGCTAGCGGGATGAATGAGCAGTTCTTC. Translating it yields CATSPPAASGMNEQFF.

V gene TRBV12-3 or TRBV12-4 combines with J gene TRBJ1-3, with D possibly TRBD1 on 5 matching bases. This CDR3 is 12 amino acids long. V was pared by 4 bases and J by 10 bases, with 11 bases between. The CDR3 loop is CASSSPGGTIYF. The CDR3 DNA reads TGTGCCAGCAGTTCCCCTGGGGGGACCATATATTTT.

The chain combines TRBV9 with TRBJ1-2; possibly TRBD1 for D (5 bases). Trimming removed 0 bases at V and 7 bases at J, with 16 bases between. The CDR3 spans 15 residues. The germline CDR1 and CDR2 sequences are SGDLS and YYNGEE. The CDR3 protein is CASSVATGVWSGYTF. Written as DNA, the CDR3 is TGTGCCAGCAGCGTAGCTACGGGGGTCTGGTCTGGCTACACCTTC. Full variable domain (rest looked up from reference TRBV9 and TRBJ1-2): DSGVTQTPKHLITATGQRVTLRCSPRSGDLSVYWYQQSLDQGLQFLIQYYNGEERAKGNILERFSAQQFPDLHSELNLSSLELGDSALYFCASSVATGVWSGYTFGSGTRLTVV.

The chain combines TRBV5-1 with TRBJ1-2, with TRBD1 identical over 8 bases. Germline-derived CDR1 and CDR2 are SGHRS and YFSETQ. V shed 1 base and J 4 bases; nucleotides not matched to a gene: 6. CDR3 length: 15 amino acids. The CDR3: CASSLRGQGAYGYTF. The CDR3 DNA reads TGCGCCAGCAGCTTGCGAGGACAGGGTGCCTATGGCTACACCTTC.

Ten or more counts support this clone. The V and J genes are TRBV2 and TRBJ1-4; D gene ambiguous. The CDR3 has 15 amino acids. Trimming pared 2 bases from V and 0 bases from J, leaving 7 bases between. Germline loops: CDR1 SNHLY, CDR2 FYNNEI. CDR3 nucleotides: TGTGCCAGCAGTGAATACCAGACAACTAATGAAAAACTGTTTTTT. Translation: CASSEYQTTNEKLFF.